The next 14 T cell receptor beta chains were all read from a single sample in a study of shared clonotypes between healthy human individuals. The repertoire was sequenced with immunoSEQ multiplex PCR; TCRdb's copy has only in-frame clones and lacks some. Of 2,500,000 or so clones in the sample, 80% to 95% were seen once. Specimen: naive CD4+ T cells from PBMCs. The subset denotes: CD45RA+ positively selected. Every receptor here comes from a young man in good health. Some clones in this sample may be carry-over from other donors' samples.

The rearrangement uses TRBV29-1 and TRBJ2-3; possible D gene TRBD1, 6 bases. Germline V gene data show CDR1 as SQVTM and CDR2 as ANQGSEA. The CDR3 covers 13 residues. Trimming removed 7 bases at V and 1 base at J, with 12 bases between. The CDR3 coding sequence is TGCAGCGCCGAGACAGGCCGCACAGATACGCAGTATTTT. Translated: CSAETGRTDTQYF.

V is TRBV5-1 and J is TRBJ1-1, with TRBD1 matching 10 bases. The CDR3 covers 15 residues. Germline CDR1 SGHRS, CDR2 YFSETQ. V lost 4 bases to trimming and J lost 3 bases; unmatched junction nucleotides: 6. CDR3: CASSTLTGGDTEAFF. CDR3 bases: TGCGCCAGCAGCACCCTGACAGGGGGCGACACTGAAGCTTTCTTT.

The rearrangement links TRBV28 to TRBJ1-3, with D maybe TRBD1 (6 bases). The CDR3 runs 15 residues. Germline lookup yields CDR1 MDHEN and CDR2 SYDVKM. The ends were cut back, 7 bases at V and 2 bases at J, with 15 bases in the middle. CDR3 bases: TGTGCCAGCAACCCCCCCAGGGGAACTGGAAACACCATATATTTT. Translation gives CASNPPRGTGNTIYF.

As for this clone: The same CDR3 also results from other DNA sequences found in this sample. The rearrangement uses TRBV5-1 and TRBJ1-5; D call uncertain. V was trimmed by 4 bases and J by 5 bases, leaving 10 bases between them. This CDR3 contains 13 residues. The germline CDR1 and CDR2 sequences are SGHRS and YFSETQ. CDR3: CASSDRPDQPQHF. The CDR3 nucleotides read TGCGCCAGCAGCGATCGCCCCGATCAGCCCCAGCATTTT.

The chain has TRBV21-1 and TRBJ2-7; the table's D call of TRBD2 was not tested on the DNA. TRBV21-1 constitutes a pseudogene. The CDR3 runs 13 residues. Written as DNA, the CDR3 is TGTGCCAGCAGCCCCCGGACTCCCTACGAGCAGTACTTC. Its translation: CASSPRTPYEQYF.

The V call is TRBV5-1, the J call TRBJ2-7, with 9 bases lining up with TRBD1. The CDR3 is made up of 16 amino acids. After removal of 0 bases from V and 0 bases from J, the junction contained 4 bases not matched to a gene. From germline, CDR1 is SGHRS and CDR2 YFSETQ. The CDR3 spells CASSLGTGASSYEQYF. CDR3 DNA: TGCGCCAGCAGCTTGGGGACAGGGGCAAGCTCCTACGAGCAGTACTTC.

The V gene is TRBV19, the J gene TRBJ2-2; 7 nucleotides line up with TRBD1. The CDR3 sequence is 15 residues long. The J segment lost 8 bases and the V segment lost 2 bases, leaving 8 bases of the junction unmatched. Germline CDR1 LNHDA, CDR2 SQIVND (reference sequence). CDR3 nucleotide sequence: TGTGCCAGTAGTATAAAGCCACAGGGGTCTGGGGAGCTGTTTTTT. It encodes CASSIKPQGSGELFF.

In regard to this clone: This sample includes further DNA sequences coding for the same CDR3. This rearrangement joins TRBV5-4 to TRBJ2-1; TRBD1 is a possible D gene (5 bases). V gave up 0 bases and J gave up 7 bases, with 8 bases separating them. Per the germline V gene, CDR1 is SGHNT and CDR2 is YYREEE (reference sequence). The CDR3 spans 13 residues. Written as DNA, the CDR3 is TGTGCCAGCAGCTTGGTAGGGGATAATGAGCAGTTCTTC. Translation: CASSLVGDNEQFF.

The chain recombines TRBV15 with TRBJ2-4, with D perhaps matching TRBD1 or TRBD2 (5 bases each). CDR1 is LNHNV and CDR2 is YYDKDF in the germline V gene (reference sequence). V was shortened by 3 bases and J by 6 bases, with 18 bases between the two germline ends. The CDR3 is 16 amino acids. The CDR3 sequence is CATSSWDGLWGNIQYF. The CDR3 bases are TGTGCCACCAGCAGTTGGGACGGTCTATGGGGAAACATTCAGTACTTC.

This rearrangement joins TRBV9 to TRBJ2-5, with 7 bases aligning to TRBD2. V trimming: 4 bases; J trimming: 3 bases; junction bases outside the gene matches: 15. This CDR3 comprises 17 residues. Germline CDR1 and CDR2: SGDLS and YYNGEE. CDR3: CASSTIGGFRREETQYF. In nucleotides, the CDR3 is TGTGCCAGCAGCACCATCGGGGGGTTCAGGAGGGAAGAGACCCAGTACTTC.

A remark on this clone: This sample includes further DNA sequences coding for the same CDR3. The chain uses TRBV28 and TRBJ1-3, with a possible D match to TRBD1 (6 bases). V was trimmed by 6 bases and J by 0 bases, leaving 9 bases between them. The CDR3 totals 14 residues. Germline CDR1 is MDHEN and CDR2 is SYDVKM. The CDR3 nucleotides read TGTGCCAGCAGCCAAGGGGGCTCTGGAAACACCATATATTTT. It encodes CASSQGGSGNTIYF.

The chain is built from TRBV6-5 and TRBJ1-2; D not resolved. The CDR3 is 14 amino acids. Germline V gene data show CDR1 as MNHEY and CDR2 as SVGAGI. V was pared by 11 bases and J by 4 bases, with 20 bases between. The CDR3 coding sequence is TGTGCCTCCTTGTACGGGTCCTCGGGCTATGGCTACACCTTC. It codes for CASLYGSSGYGYTF.

This chain links TRBV5-4 with TRBJ2-1; D might be TRBD1 or TRBD2, each matching 5 bases. The V end lost 0 bases, the J end lost 2 bases, and 9 bases lay between the germline ends. The germline CDR1 and CDR2 sequences are SGHNT and YYREEE (reference sequence). The CDR3 runs to 15 residues. CDR3 in DNA: TGTGCCAGCAGCTTGGAATCGGGACCCTACAATGAGCAGTTCTTC. It encodes CASSLESGPYNEQFF.

The V gene is TRBV7-8, the J gene TRBJ2-6; weak D call: TRBD1 (6 bases). The V gene lost 5 bases and the J gene lost 0 bases, with 8 bases spanning the gap. Germline V gene sequence: CDR1 SGHVS, CDR2 FQNEAQ. The CDR3 has 15 amino acids. The DNA for the CDR3 is TGTGCCAGCAGCCAGGGGAACTCTGGGGCCAACGTCCTGACTTTC. Translated: CASSQGNSGANVLTF.